These 23 T cell receptor beta chains were all obtained from the same sample, sequenced in a study of cytomegalovirus exposure and HLA in healthy donors. The PCR employed 60 Vbeta primers together with 13 Jbeta primers. The data were produced by immunoSEQ multiplex PCR, yet TCRdb's version contains in-frame clones alone and is incomplete. Here the sample spans approximately 110,000 clones, 55% to 70% being singletons. Sequenced input: PBMCs. All receptors derive from a woman aged 25 to 39 in good health and CMV-seronegative.

This clone was seen a few times. The chain joins TRBV28 to TRBJ2-5; the D gene is possibly TRBD1 (5 bases). CDR3 length: 15 residues. The V and J ends lost 3 bases and 2 bases respectively, with 13 bases between them. Germline V gene sequence: CDR1 MDHEN, CDR2 SYDVKM. The CDR3 DNA reads TGTGCCAGCAGTTTTTCAGGGCAGGCGCAAGAGACCCAGTACTTC. Encoded protein: CASSFSGQAQETQYF.

This chain links TRBV7-2 with TRBJ2-6; tentative D call: TRBD2 (5 bases). Germline CDR1 is SGHTA and CDR2 is FQGNSA. Trimming removed 4 bases from V and 2 bases from J, with 15 bases in between. The CDR3 totals 17 residues. CDR3 loop: CASSSSERVAGANVLTF. Written as DNA, the CDR3 is TGTGCCAGCAGCTCCTCGGAGAGGGTGGCTGGGGCCAACGTCCTGACTTTC.

The chain employs TRBV4-2 and TRBJ2-2; no firm D call. Germline-derived CDR1 and CDR2 are LGHNA and YNFKEQ. V was shortened by 3 bases and J by 4 bases, with 6 bases between the two germline ends. The CDR3 sequence is 13 residues long. The chain's CDR3 is CASSHASTGELFF. Here the CDR3 DNA reads TGTGCCAGCAGCCATGCTAGCACCGGGGAGCTGTTTTTT.

This clone appeared a single time. V usage is TRBV6-6 and J usage is TRBJ1-2; D gene uncertain. Trimming took 2 bases from V and 4 from J, leaving 8 bases between them. The germline V gene encodes CDR1 MNHNY and CDR2 SVGAGI (reference sequence). The CDR3 is 13 residues long. The chain's CDR3 is CASSYQEVYGYTF. In DNA, the CDR3 is TGTGCCAGCAGTTACCAGGAGGTCTATGGCTACACCTTC.

V and J are TRBV19 and TRBJ1-3, with D maybe TRBD1 (5 bases). The CDR3 is 15 residues long. V was shortened by 1 base and J by 2 bases, with 9 bases between the two germline ends. CDR1 and CDR2 (germline): LNHDA, SQIVND (reference sequence). The CDR3 DNA reads as TGTGCCAGTAGTATAGGCAGGGCGGCTGGAAACACCATATATTTT. This encodes CASSIGRAAGNTIYF.

This clone was counted only a few times. V and J are TRBV28 and TRBJ2-4; 11 bases are a match to TRBD2. The CDR3 runs 18 residues. V gave up 3 bases and J gave up 3 bases; unmatched junction bases: 10. CDR1 and CDR2 (germline): MDHEN, SYDVKM. Here the CDR3 reads CASSFLAGGGWVKNIQYF. Written as DNA, the CDR3 is TGTGCCAGCAGTTTCCTAGCGGGAGGTGGGTGGGTCAAAAACATTCAGTACTTC.

This clone has more than one count but fewer than ten. The V and J genes are TRBV2 and TRBJ2-3; D gene ambiguous. The length of the CDR3 is 13 residues. The V gene lost 3 bases and the J gene lost 4 bases, with 8 bases spanning the gap. Looked up from germline, CDR1 is SNHLY and CDR2 is FYNNEI. The CDR3 bases are TGTGCCAGCAGTGAGCGGTCCCCAGATACGCAGTATTTT. Residues: CASSERSPDTQYF.

The chain carries TRBV27 and TRBJ2-4; a weak D match, TRBD1 (6 bases). Germline loops: CDR1 MNHEY, CDR2 SMNVEV (reference sequence). This CDR3 is 13 amino acids long. Between the trimmed V and J ends, which lost 8 bases and 9 bases, there was a span of 17 bases. The CDR3, as DNA: TGTGCCAGCGACCGATTGGGGGCCAGCATTCAGTACTTC. It codes for CASDRLGASIQYF.

V usage is TRBV5-8 and J usage is TRBJ1-1; maybe TRBD1 (6 bases). The CDR3 extends over 13 amino acids. Germline lookup yields CDR1 SGHTS and CDR2 YDEGEE. Trimming stripped 3 bases from V and 8 bases from J, with 14 bases between. CDR3 nucleotide sequence: TGTGCCAGCAGCTCGATGGACAGAAAAGAAGCTTTCTTT. It is translated as CASSSMDRKEAFF.

V is TRBV5-1 and J is TRBJ2-3, with 12 bases aligning to TRBD2. Germline CDR1 reads SGHRS; CDR2 reads YFSETQ. The ends lost 1 base at V and 2 bases at J; junction bases unmatched: 5. The CDR3 length is 17 residues. In DNA, the CDR3 is TGCGCCAGCAGCTTGATGGGACTAGCGGGCTACACAGATACGCAGTATTTT. It specifies CASSLMGLAGYTDTQYF.

The V gene is TRBV7-2, the J gene TRBJ1-2, with 7 bases that match TRBD1. There are 17 residues in the CDR3. Trimming at V came to 4 bases and at J to 4 bases, leaving 15 bases not matched to a gene. The germline V gene encodes CDR1 SGHTA and CDR2 FQGNSA. CDR3 sequence: CASSYGQAGVLSYGYTF. The CDR3 DNA reads as TGTGCCAGCAGCTATGGACAGGCCGGAGTGTTAAGCTATGGCTACACCTTC.

The chain employs TRBV27 and TRBJ1-5; 7 bases fit TRBD1. The V and J ends lost 9 bases and 2 bases, in that order; junction bases with no gene match: 1. The CDR3 has 12 amino acids. Germline V gives CDR1 MNHEY, CDR2 SMNVEV (reference sequence). CDR3 nucleotides: TGTGCCAGTGGGACAGGCAATCAGCCCCAGCATTTT. This encodes CASGTGNQPQHF.

This clone has just a few counts. The chain couples TRBV2 to TRBJ1-5; no definite D call. The V gene's germline CDR1 is SNHLY and CDR2 FYNNEI. The V end lost 2 bases, the J end lost 6 bases, and 17 bases lay between the germline ends. The CDR3 contains 16 residues. In DNA form, the CDR3 reads TGTGCCAGCAGTGAACGTTTCGGGCGGGGAGGTCAGCCCCAGCATTTT. Protein: CASSERFGRGGQPQHF.

The rearrangement joins TRBV11-1 to TRBJ2-1, with TRBD2 matching 7 bases. Germline CDR1 reads SGHAT; CDR2 reads FQDESV (reference sequence). Trimming at V came to 5 bases and at J to 0 bases, leaving 13 bases not matched to a gene. The CDR3 is 18 residues long. CDR3 region: CASSLDSLAVSSYNEQFF. Here the CDR3 DNA reads TGTGCCAGCAGCCTAGACAGTCTAGCGGTTAGCTCCTACAATGAGCAGTTCTTC. The variable domain in full, completed from reference TRBV11-1 and TRBJ2-1, reads EAEVAQSPRYKITEKSQAVAFWCDPISGHATLYWYRQILGQGPELLVQFQDESVVDDSQLPKDRFSAERLKGVDSTLKIQPAELGDSAMYLCASSLDSLAVSSYNEQFFGPGTRLTVL.

The chain recombines TRBV14 with TRBJ2-7, with 7 bases that match TRBD2. The CDR3 length is 14 residues. Looked up from germline, CDR1 is SGHDN and CDR2 is FVKESK. V shed 3 bases and J 1 base; nucleotides not matched to a gene: 3. Here the CDR3 reads CASSQASGSYEQYF. The CDR3 coding sequence is TGTGCCAGCAGCCAGGCTAGCGGATCCTACGAGCAGTACTTC.

This clone has a handful of counts. The V and J genes are TRBV7-2 and TRBJ2-1; 10 nucleotides agree with TRBD2. Looked up from germline, CDR1 is SGHTA and CDR2 is FQGNSA. This CDR3 is 17 amino acids long. With 3 bases clipped from V and 7 bases from J, the junction kept 12 bases outside the gene matches. CDR3 in amino acids: CASSLAQVAGGGNEQFF. For the CDR3, the DNA is TGTGCCAGCAGCTTGGCCCAGGTAGCGGGAGGTGGGAATGAGCAGTTCTTC.

The chain links TRBV18 to TRBJ1-1; 7 bases align to TRBD1. Germline V lookup: CDR1 KGHSH, CDR2 LQKENI. V trimming: 5 bases; J trimming: 0 bases; junction bases outside the gene matches: 9. The CDR3 sequence is 16 residues long. The DNA for the CDR3 is TGTGCCAGCTCATCAGGGGGTCCCGCGATGAACACTGAAGCTTTCTTT. It translates to CASSSGGPAMNTEAFF.

This rearrangement joins TRBV27 to TRBJ1-2; 7 bases are shared with TRBD1. The CDR3 sequence is 14 residues long. The V gene's germline CDR1 is MNHEY and CDR2 SMNVEV (reference sequence). V trimming: 6 bases; J trimming: 4 bases; junction bases outside the gene matches: 8. CDR3 nucleotides: TGTGCCAGCAGCCGGACAGGTATCGTCTATGGCTACACCTTC. Protein: CASSRTGIVYGYTF.

The chain employs TRBV18 and TRBJ1-6; no reliable D call. V dropped 0 bases and J dropped 7 bases, with 10 bases sitting between them. Germline V lookup: CDR1 KGHSH, CDR2 LQKENI. This CDR3 is built from 15 residues. The CDR3, as DNA: TGTGCCAGCTCACCACCCGGGAGGGCAAATTCACCCCTCCACTTT. Translation gives CASSPPGRANSPLHF.

V usage is TRBV10-1 and J usage is TRBJ2-3; 9 bases match TRBD2. The CDR3 runs 16 residues. J lost 5 bases, V lost 3 bases, and 9 bases had no gene match. Germline CDR1 WNHNN, CDR2 SYGVQD (reference sequence). CDR3 amino acids: CASSDRGRAGGDTQYF. The CDR3 DNA sequence: TGCGCCAGCAGTGATCGCGGGAGGGCCGGGGGAGATACGCAGTATTTT.

V gene TRBV5-1 combines with J gene TRBJ1-5; D is unresolved. Germline CDR1 and CDR2: SGHRS and YFSETQ. The CDR3 covers 15 residues. The V gene lost 1 base and the J gene lost 5 bases, with 13 bases spanning the gap. The CDR3 region has the DNA TGCGCCAGCAGCTTGTATTCGGGTCCGGATCAGCCCCAGCATTTT. Translating it yields CASSLYSGPDQPQHF.

V usage is TRBV7-9 and J usage is TRBJ1-1; the D is unclear. CDR1 and CDR2 (germline): SEHNR, FQNEAQ (reference sequence). V was trimmed by 5 bases and J by 8 bases, leaving 12 bases between them. The CDR3 consists of 12 residues. CDR3 DNA: TGTGCCAGCAGCCCGGAGTTCTCCGAAGCTTTCTTT. Protein product: CASSPEFSEAFF. Filled out from reference TRBV7-9 and TRBJ1-1, the complete variable domain reads DTGVSQNPRHKITKRGQNVTFRCDPISEHNRLYWYRQTLGQGPEFLTYFQNEAQLEKSRLLSDRFSAERPKGSFSTLEIQRTEQGDSAMYLCASSPEFSEAFFGQGTRLTVV.

This clone was seen only once. The V and J genes are TRBV28 and TRBJ1-1; no reliable D call. V dropped 7 bases and J dropped 0 bases, with 12 bases sitting between them. The CDR3 has 14 amino acids. The germline CDR1 and CDR2 sequences are MDHEN and SYDVKM. CDR3 in DNA: TGTGCCAGCACCCGAGGTTCCATGAACACTGAAGCTTTCTTT. This sequence encodes CASTRGSMNTEAFF.